The 17 T cell receptor beta chains below come from one sample, sequenced in a study of CD8+ T cells in alopecia areata. TCR sequencing used cDNA made by reverse transcription of extracted RNA. Sequencing was performed with immunoSEQ multiplex PCR; in TCRdb, only in-frame clones are kept and a portion is missing. The table has 90,000 to 130,000 clones, around 59% seen once. The sequenced material came from CD8+ T cells sorted from blood. The origin of the receptors is a human donor in good health.

This clone showed up just a few times. The chain joins TRBV6-4 to TRBJ2-2, with 7 nucleotides matching TRBD1. With V trimmed by 3 bases and J by 4 bases, 5 bases remained unmatched. CDR3 length: 15 amino acids. Looked up from germline, CDR1 is MRHNA and CDR2 is SNTAGT. The CDR3 spells CASSEKGAATGELFF. The CDR3, as DNA: TGTGCCAGCAGTGAGAAGGGGGCGGCCACCGGGGAGCTGTTTTTT.

The rearrangement links TRBV18 to TRBJ1-2; D is perhaps TRBD1 (5 bases). This CDR3 spans 14 amino acids. Germline V gene sequence: CDR1 KGHSH, CDR2 LQKENI. V lost 2 bases to trimming and J lost 4 bases, with 11 bases between them. The CDR3 spells CASSPWGLSYGYTF. CDR3 DNA: TGTGCCAGCTCACCATGGGGACTGTCCTATGGCTACACCTTC.

The CDR3 coding sequence is TGTGCCAGCAGCTTAGGGGCGGGGGCTGCGGATACGCAGTATTTT. Translating gives CASSLGAGAADTQYF. The chain joins TRBV11-2 to TRBJ2-3, with D maybe TRBD2 (7 bases). CDR3 length: 15 amino acids. The germline V gene encodes CDR1 SGHAT and CDR2 FQNNGV. The V gene lost 1 base and the J gene lost 6 bases, with 14 bases spanning the gap. Supplemented by reference TRBV11-2 and TRBJ2-3, the full variable domain reads EAGVAQSPRYKIIEKRQSVAFWCNPISGHATLYWYQQILGQGPKLLIQFQNNGVVDDSQLPKDRFSAERLKGVDSTLKIQPAKLEDSAVYLCASSLGAGAADTQYFGPGTRLTVL.

This clone was seen a handful of times. This chain uses TRBV11-2 with TRBJ2-3; tentative D call: TRBD2 (6 bases). Trimming removed 1 base at V and 8 bases at J, with 16 bases between. This CDR3 is 15 amino acids long. Per the germline V gene, CDR1 is SGHAT and CDR2 is FQNNGV. The DNA for the CDR3 is TGTGCCAGCAGCTTAGCCCAGGGAGGTTGGGGTACGCAGTATTTT. Encoded protein: CASSLAQGGWGTQYF.

This clone was detected only a few times. The chain uses TRBV25-1 and TRBJ2-7; D may be TRBD2 (5 bases). The CDR3 totals 14 residues. CDR1 MGHDK and CDR2 SYGVNS come from the germline V gene. Deletions cut 2 bases from V and 4 bases from J, with 12 bases between. The DNA of the CDR3 is TGTGCCAGCAGTGAAGTAGGGTCGGGGTACGAGCAGTACTTC. Amino acids: CASSEVGSGYEQYF.

The rearrangement joins TRBV28 to TRBJ2-3; 8 bases align to TRBD2. Germline-derived CDR1 and CDR2 are MDHEN and SYDVKM. V lost 3 bases to trimming and J lost 3 bases; unmatched junction nucleotides: 8. This CDR3 is built from 16 residues. As DNA, the CDR3 is TGTGCCAGCAGTTTCCCCTCCGGGGGGGGTACAGATACGCAGTATTTT. As protein: CASSFPSGGGTDTQYF.

This chain uses TRBV5-4 with TRBJ2-5, with D hard to call. Germline V CDR1 and CDR2: SGHNT, YYREEE (reference sequence). V lost 4 bases to trimming and J lost 7 bases, with 11 bases between them. The CDR3 extends over 12 amino acids. The chain's CDR3 is CASSLTMGTQYF. In nucleotides, the CDR3 is TGTGCCAGCAGCCTCACGATGGGGACCCAGTACTTC.

The J gene is TRBJ1-2, the V gene TRBV7-9; D is undetermined. The germline V gene encodes CDR1 SEHNR and CDR2 FQNEAQ (reference sequence). The germline V and J ends were trimmed by 4 bases and 1 base, with 16 bases remaining between them. CDR3 length: 16 amino acids. CDR3 in DNA: TGTGCCAGCAGCTCCGGCAGCCGGATCATTAACTATGGCTACACCTTC. It translates to CASSSGSRIINYGYTF.

CDR3 sequence (DNA): TGTGCCAGCAGTTTGGGGAGCGGGGGGAATGAGCAGTTCTTC. Encoded protein: CASSLGSGGNEQFF. The rearrangement uses TRBV27 and TRBJ2-1, with 9 positions matching TRBD2. The CDR3 spans 14 residues. J lost 7 bases, V lost 3 bases, and 4 bases had no gene match. CDR1 and CDR2 (germline): MNHEY, SMNVEV (reference sequence).

The rearrangement links TRBV15 to TRBJ2-5, with D perhaps matching TRBD2 (5 bases). Germline V gene sequence: CDR1 LNHNV, CDR2 YYDKDF (reference sequence). This CDR3 has 16 residues. Trimming took off 0 bases at V and 4 bases at J, with 15 bases between the two ends. The CDR3 DNA reads as TGTGCCACCAGCAGAGATCGGGAAGGAGTCCTAGAGACCCAGTACTTC. It codes for CATSRDREGVLETQYF.

This clone was found a few times. CDR3 loop: CASSLSSPLYNEQFF. As DNA, the CDR3 is TGTGCCAGCAGTTTAAGTAGTCCCTTATACAATGAGCAGTTCTTC. The rearrangement uses TRBV27 and TRBJ2-1, with D uncertain. Germline V gene sequence: CDR1 MNHEY, CDR2 SMNVEV (reference sequence). This CDR3 spans 15 amino acids. Trimming took off 2 bases at V and 4 bases at J, with 12 bases between the two ends.

As to this clone: Distinct nucleotide sequences in the sample also encode this CDR3. V usage is TRBV9 and J usage is TRBJ1-2; 7 nucleotides agree with TRBD1. V lost 6 bases, J lost 4 bases, and 0 bases stayed unmatched. The CDR3 loop spans 11 amino acids. Per germline, CDR1 SGDLS and CDR2 YYNGEE. As DNA, the CDR3 is TGTGCCAGCACAGGGGGCTATGGCTACACCTTC. Translation: CASTGGYGYTF.

The rearrangement uses TRBV5-1 and TRBJ1-2; D gene unclear. CDR3 length equals 14 residues. Germline CDR1 and CDR2: SGHRS and YFSETQ. Trimming shortened V by 0 bases and J by 6 bases, and 12 bases separated the two germline ends. The CDR3 region is CASSLESEGDGYTF. Here the CDR3 DNA reads TGCGCCAGCAGCTTGGAGTCGGAGGGTGATGGCTACACCTTC.

The chain recombines TRBV6-5 with TRBJ1-2; 11 nucleotides agree with TRBD1. V dropped 4 bases and J dropped 3; count of bases not matched to a gene: 4. The germline V gene has CDR1 MNHEY and CDR2 SVGAGI. The CDR3 contains 15 residues. CDR3 in amino acids: CASSSGTGGYYGYTF. The CDR3 DNA is TGTGCCAGCAGTTCGGGGACAGGGGGTTACTATGGCTACACCTTC.

This clone was recorded at least ten times. This chain uses TRBV7-2 with TRBJ2-7; tentatively, D is TRBD1 (5 bases). V was pared by 1 base and J by 6 bases, with 10 bases between. The CDR3 contains 13 residues. The V gene's germline CDR1 is SGHTA and CDR2 FQGNSA. CDR3 residues: CASSLVGRGEQYF. The CDR3 region has the DNA TGTGCCAGCAGCTTAGTAGGTAGGGGCGAGCAGTACTTC.

The J gene is TRBJ1-2, the V gene TRBV6-1, with D possibly matching TRBD1 (5 bases). This CDR3 comprises 12 residues. The V end lost 8 bases, the J end lost 6 bases, and 13 bases lay between the germline ends. Germline V gives CDR1 MNHNS, CDR2 SASEGT. Written as DNA, the CDR3 is TGTGCCAGCGAGGGGACTGAAGATGGCTACACCTTC. It encodes CASEGTEDGYTF.

The rearrangement joins TRBV13 to TRBJ2-7; 7 bases match TRBD1. CDR1 PRHDT and CDR2 FYEKMQ come from the germline V gene (reference sequence). This CDR3 spans 14 amino acids. V lost 2 bases and J lost 4; bases outside the gene matches: 5. CDR3 residues: CASSLQGVSYEQYF. The CDR3 bases are TGTGCCAGCAGCTTACAGGGGGTGAGTTACGAGCAGTACTTC.